This TCR beta chain originates from a study of cytomegalovirus exposure and HLA in healthy donors. Study details: The approximately 690 first-cohort repertoires and the 95 to 150 validation repertoires shared the same platform, a later analysis reported.

On this clone itself: What it binds is unknown.

This CDR3 region has 14 residues. Sequencing used immunoSEQ multiplex PCR; TCRdb keeps in-frame clones, though not all of them. The sample lists under 100,000 clones, approximately 96% seen once, with more than 0.65% in the top ten. Findings and caveats of the study: Published work reported that the classifier diagnosed cytomegalovirus status with high specificity and sensitivity. In a later analysis, first-cohort TCR clusters were found to tend to co-occur in the 130 or so validation repertoires. It was confirmed in vitro that a few of the CMV-associated chains were specific for CMV antigens.

The chain has TRBV21-1 and TRBJ1-2; the table's D call, TRBD1, was not checked against the DNA. TRBV21-1 is noted as a pseudogene. Material for sequencing was PBMCs. The clonotype was recovered from a man aged 18 to 29 in good health and CMV-seronegative. CDR3 amino acids: CASGELGARYGYTF. The CDR3 DNA sequence: TGTGCCAGCGGGGAACTGGGGGCGAGGTATGGCTACACCTTC.